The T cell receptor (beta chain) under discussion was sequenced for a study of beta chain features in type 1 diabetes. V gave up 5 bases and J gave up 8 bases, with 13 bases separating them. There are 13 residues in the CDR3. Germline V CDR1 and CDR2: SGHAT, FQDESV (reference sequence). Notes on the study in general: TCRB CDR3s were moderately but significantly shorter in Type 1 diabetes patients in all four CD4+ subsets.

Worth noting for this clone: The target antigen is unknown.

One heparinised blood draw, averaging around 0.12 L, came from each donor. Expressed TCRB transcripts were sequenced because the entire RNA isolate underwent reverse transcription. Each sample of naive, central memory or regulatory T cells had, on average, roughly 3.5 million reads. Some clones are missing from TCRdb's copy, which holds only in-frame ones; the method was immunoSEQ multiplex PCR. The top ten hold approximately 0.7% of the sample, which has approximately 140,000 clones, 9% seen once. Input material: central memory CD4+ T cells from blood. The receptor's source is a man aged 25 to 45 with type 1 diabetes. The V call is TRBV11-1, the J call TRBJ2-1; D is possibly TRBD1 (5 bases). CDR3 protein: CASSRETGYEQFF. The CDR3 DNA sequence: TGTGCCAGCAGCCGCGAAACAGGCTATGAGCAGTTCTTC.